This TCR beta chain was profiled in a study of blood T cell repertoires in COVID-19. In the study overall: The study drew acute and convalescent COVID-19 samples from the United States, Italy and Spain.

This clone has a handful of counts. The germline V gene encodes CDR1 SGHRS and CDR2 YFSETQ. This CDR3 has 16 residues. The junction had 8 bases not matched to a gene; V was cut back by 0 bases and J by 7 bases. As originally analysed: Amplified reference gene primers provided the basis for estimating nucleated cell counts. Sequencing was performed with immunoSEQ multiplex PCR; in TCRdb, only in-frame clones are kept and a portion is missing. That table supplies the V and J calls and clone size; D and trimming were determined from the DNA. The sample lists over 120,000 clones; around 86% were seen once.

The specimen was peripheral blood. The clonotype originates from a human donor in a cohort sampled during active COVID-19. This sequence joins TRBV5-1 and TRBJ2-7, with TRBD1 matching 12 bases. CDR3 loop: CASSLGLGQGAKEQYF. In nucleotides, the CDR3 is TGCGCCAGCAGCTTGGGCCTGGGACAGGGGGCGAAGGAGCAGTACTTC. Full variable domain (remainder filled in from reference TRBV5-1 and TRBJ2-7): KAGVTQTPRYLIKTRGQQVTLSCSPISGHRSVSWYQQTPGQGLQFLFEYFSETQRNKGNFPGRFSGRQFSNSRSEMNVSTLELGDSALYLCASSLGLGQGAKEQYFGPGTRLTVT.